This TCR beta chain derives from a study of T-cell memory formation after mild COVID-19. Looking at the study overall: TCR clusters showed largely donor specificity.

Libraries for TCRalpha and TCRbeta carried sample barcodes and unique molecular identifiers via 5'RACE. MiXCR, applied by TCRdb to the 5' RACE reads, yields one record per CDR3 protein. The data show 400,000 to 500,000 distinct CDR3 sequences, 15% to 20% seen once. J was trimmed by 6 bases and V by 0 bases; bases with no gene match: 3. Germline CDR1 and CDR2: LGHDT and YNNKEL (reference sequence). The CDR3 runs 14 residues. The TCR comes from an adult woman who had mild COVID-19 (a few samples of this study predate the infection). Cell type and time point are not known. The V and J genes are TRBV3-1 and TRBJ2-5; 8 nucleotides agree with TRBD2. The specimen sequenced was PBMCs or a T cell subset sorted from them (not recorded which). This CDR3 is CASSQESGGKTQYF. The CDR3 coding sequence is TGTGCCAGCAGCCAAGAATCGGGGGGGAAGACCCAGTACTTC.